The source of this T cell receptor (beta chain) is a study of blood T cell repertoires in COVID-19. The CDR3 covers 17 residues. Germline V lookup: CDR1 KGHSH, CDR2 LQKENI. V lost 0 bases, J lost 4 bases, and 16 bases lay in between. Source study methods: Amplified reference gene primers provided the basis for estimating nucleated cell counts. Only in-frame clones appear in the TCRdb table, and some are missing; sequencing was by immunoSEQ multiplex PCR. V and J calls and clone size follow that table, whereas D and trimming were derived from the DNA. The sample includes about 240,000 clones, roughly 80% of them seen just once.

V is TRBV18 and J is TRBJ1-5; a weak D match, TRBD1 (6 bases). The TCR sequence derives from a woman aged 80 or over with acute or convalescent COVID-19. The sequencing input was peripheral blood. The CDR3 region is CASSPPGGARNNQPQHF. The CDR3 DNA follows: TGTGCCAGCTCACCACCGGGGGGGGCGCGTAATAATCAGCCCCAGCATTTT.